This T cell receptor (beta chain) was documented in a study of shared clonotypes between healthy human individuals. General study results and limits: Clonotype sharing among the donors was expected to vary with sequencing depth.

Only in-frame clones appear in the TCRdb table, and some are missing; sequencing was by immunoSEQ multiplex PCR. Of about 960,000 clones detected, over 60% appear once; the ten largest clones hold over 1.3%. Turning to this clone: Its antigen is unidentified. The DNA is omitted, as the CDR3 cannot be located on it reliably, and the CDR3 follows TCRdb's listing.

Material for sequencing was memory CD4+ T cells sorted from blood. Subset given: CD45RA-negative fraction. The sequence derives from a man between 18 and 29 years old in good health.

This CDR3 reads CASSVGEGTRFF. This chain joins TRBV9 and TRBJ1-1. Germline CDR1 reads SGDLS; CDR2 reads YYNGEE. The CDR3 comprises 12 residues, both ends counted.